The 6 T cell receptor beta chains below were found in one sample sequenced in a study of breast tumors, draining lymph nodes, adjacent tissues. MiXCR, applied by TCRdb to the multiplex PCR reads, yields one record per CDR3 protein. The table lists about 230,000 distinct CDR3 sequences, 32% of them singletons, with 1.1% to 1.5% in the top ten. Axillary draining lymph nodes of breast cancer patients supplied the node samples. The sequenced sample consisted of axillary lymph node tissue. Receptor source: a female donor with breast cancer. Some clones in this sample may be carry-over from other donors' samples.

In this sample, this clonotype turned up many times. A single base separates this from a much larger clone, so it may be a read error. The J gene is TRBJ1-2, the V gene TRBV5-8; D is unresolved. Germline V gene lookup returns CDR1 SGHTS and CDR2 YDEGEE. V lost 4 bases and J 5 bases, leaving 12 bases between the germline ends. The CDR3 contains 13 residues. The CDR3 reads CASSPRTAYGYTF. CDR3 nucleotides: TGTGCCAGCAGCCCGCGGACGGCATATGGCTACACCTTC.

This clonotype was detected many times. This chain connects TRBV19 to TRBJ2-6; D is perhaps TRBD2 (5 bases). The germline V gene encodes CDR1 LNHDA and CDR2 SQIVND (reference sequence). This CDR3 has 16 residues. V lost 5 bases and J lost 3, with 14 bases in between. CDR3 coding DNA: TGTGCCAGTAGTCTGGGCGGGCCTGGTGGGGCCAACGTCCTGACTTTC. Translated, it gives CASSLGGPGGANVLTF.

The chain employs TRBV20-1 and TRBJ2-7; D uncertain. Germline V gives CDR1 DFQATT, CDR2 SNEGSKA (reference sequence). The CDR3 is 11 amino acids. CDR3 region: CSAEPTYEQYF. The DNA for the CDR3 is TGCAGCGCGGAACCAACCTACGAGCAGTACTTC.

This chain connects TRBV2 to TRBJ1-3, with D tentatively TRBD1 (5 bases). Per the germline V gene, CDR1 is SNHLY and CDR2 is FYNNEI. Trimming pared 5 bases from V and 8 bases from J, leaving 22 bases between. The CDR3 extends over 16 amino acids. CDR3 DNA sequence: TGTGCCAGCAGTCCGGACAAAAGGAACTATGGCTACACCATATATTTT. It encodes CASSPDKRNYGYTIYF.

The chain couples TRBV25-1 to TRBJ1-2, with 8 bases identical to TRBD1. Germline loops: CDR1 MGHDK, CDR2 SYGVNS. This CDR3 region has 15 residues. CDR3 sequence (DNA): TGTGCTAGCCCTAGGACAGGGCCCCCTATCTATGGCTACACCTTC. It encodes CASPRTGPPIYGYTF.

Many counts were recorded for this clonotype. This chain uses TRBV4-3 with TRBJ2-7, with 14 bases fitting TRBD2. There are 17 residues in the CDR3. Trimming cost V 1 base and J 3 bases; bases outside gene matches: 5. Germline assignment: CDR1 LGHNA and CDR2 YSLEER. CDR3 residues: CASSQGLAGGWSYEQYF. The CDR3 DNA follows: TGCGCCAGCAGCCAAGGACTAGCGGGAGGGTGGAGCTACGAGCAGTACTTC.